The clone carrying this T cell receptor (beta chain) was seen more than once but under ten times. This record comes from a study of blood T cells in healthy people across ages. Each donor's blood draw was roughly 10 milliliters of peripheral blood. Germline CDR1 is LNHNV and CDR2 is YYDKDF (reference sequence). Trimming at V came to 4 bases and at J to 4 bases, leaving 6 bases not matched to a gene. The CDR3 has 14 amino acids. A sample-barcoded 5' primer and a J-beta primer mix were used in a second PCR of about 7 to 12 cycles. Each cDNA molecule received a tag from a template-switch adaptor that had 12 random nucleotides. TCRdb processed the 5' RACE reads anew with MiXCR; each CDR3 protein has one entry. Of hundreds of thousands of distinct CDR3 sequences listed, about 20% are singletons.

The source is a man aged 65 to 79 in good health. The sequenced sample was blood. The genes are TRBV15 and TRBJ1-2, with 7 positions matching TRBD1. The CDR3 nucleotides are TGTGCCACCAGCATTGAGGGACAGCTCTATGGCTACACCTTC. Translated, it gives CATSIEGQLYGYTF. Complete variable domain (other parts from reference TRBV15 and TRBJ1-2): DAMVIQNPRYQVTQFGKPVTLSCSQTLNHNVMYWYQQKSSQAPKLLFHYYDKDFNNEADTPDNFQSRRPNTSFCFLDIRSPGLGDTAMYLCATSIEGQLYGYTFGSGTRLTVV.